This T cell receptor (beta chain) was captured by sequencing in a study of molecular identifiers for immune sequencing clone quantification. Study-wide results and caveats: The share of molecules held by clones above 20 RNA copies was over 99% in effector cells and under 1% in naive cells.

As previously described, bulk TCR libraries were made using listed TCR primers. TCRdb reprocessed the PCR reads via MiXCR and lists one record per CDR3 protein. Of fewer than 75,000 distinct CDR3 sequences listed, less than 20% are singletons. This CDR3 is built from 17 residues. Trimming took 3 bases from V and 1 from J; bases not matched to a gene: 12. The germline V gene has CDR1 DFQATT and CDR2 SNEGSKA (reference sequence). The table lists this clonotype with many counts. Its antigen remains unknown. The receptor comes from a human donor in good health. Some libraries in this study had Jurkat cell RNA spiked in. Sequencing input: naive CD8+ T cells from blood, with Jurkat cell RNA spiked in. Documented subset: FACS-sorted CD8+CD4-CCR7+CD45RA+ naive T cells. V gene TRBV20-1 combines with J gene TRBJ2-3; 8 nucleotides line up with TRBD2. The CDR3 region is CSASIGGRSQGTDTQYF. The CDR3, as DNA: TGCAGTGCTAGCATAGGCGGGAGGTCTCAGGGCACAGATACGCAGTATTTT.